Detailed here is one T cell receptor (beta chain). Every patient underwent thyroid surgery untreated. TCRdb re-analyzed the PCR reads through MiXCR. The data show approximately 40,000 clones, less than 50% seen once. These data originate in a study of metastatic and nonmetastatic thyroid tumors. The germline gives CDR1 LGHDT, CDR2 YNNKEL (reference sequence). With V trimmed by 2 bases and J by 9 bases, 20 bases remained unmatched. The length of the CDR3 is 18 residues. The chain carries TRBV3-1 and TRBJ2-5; 8 bases are a match to TRBD1. Sequencing was carried out using tumor tissue. This sequence was found in a male donor with papillary thyroid cancer or a benign thyroid nodule (not recorded which). Some clones in this sample may be carry-over from other donors' samples. CDR3 region: CASSQFIGRTGLSRAQYF. For the CDR3, the DNA is TGTGCCAGCAGCCAATTTATAGGGAGGACAGGGTTATCGAGGGCCCAGTACTTC.